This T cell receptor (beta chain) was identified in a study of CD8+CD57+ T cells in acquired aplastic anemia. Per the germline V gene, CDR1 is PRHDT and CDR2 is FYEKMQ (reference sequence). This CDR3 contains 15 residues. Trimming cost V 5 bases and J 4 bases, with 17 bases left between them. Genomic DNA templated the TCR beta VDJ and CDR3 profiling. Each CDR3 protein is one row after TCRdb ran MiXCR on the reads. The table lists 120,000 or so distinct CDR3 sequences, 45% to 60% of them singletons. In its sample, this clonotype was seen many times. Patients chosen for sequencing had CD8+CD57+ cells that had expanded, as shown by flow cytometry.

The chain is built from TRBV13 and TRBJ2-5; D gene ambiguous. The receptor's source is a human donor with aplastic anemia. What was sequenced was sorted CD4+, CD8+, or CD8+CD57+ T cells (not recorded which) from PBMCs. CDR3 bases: TGTGCCAGCAGCACGGGCCGTCTTTCCGGAGAGACCCAGTACTTC. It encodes CASSTGRLSGETQYF.